This is a list of T cell receptor beta chains from one sample in a study of cytomegalovirus exposure and HLA in healthy donors. Method: immunoSEQ multiplex PCR; TCRdb's copy keeps in-frame clones and lacks some. The data hold over 90,000 clones, with roughly 80% observed a single time. Sequencing used PBMCs. Source of these receptors: a man aged 45-60 years in good health and CMV-seropositive. Both conserved end residues are part of each CDR3. The order of the fields is clone size, J gene, V gene, D gene, CDR3 DNA, CDR3 protein. A D gene is named only where the DNA matches it firmly. The size field is filled for only some rows; it gives once, few, many or a size class.

. TRBJ2-1 TRBV2 TRBD2 TGTGCCAGCAGTGGGCTTAGCGGGAGTGGGGGTGAGCAGTTCTTC CASSGLSGSGGEQFF
. TRBJ1-5 TRBV5-6 TRBD1 TGTGCCAGCAGCTTGGACAGGGGAAGCAATCAGCCCCAGCATTTT CASSLDRGSNQPQHF
. TRBJ2-7 TRBV7-6 . TGTGCCAGCAGCCCTAACAGTTACGAGCAGTACTTC CASSPNSYEQYF
. TRBJ2-3 TRBV19 TRBD2 TGTGCCAGTAGTATATCAAGCGGGAGGGCCAGTTGGACAGATACGCAGTATTTT CASSISSGRASWTDTQYF
. TRBJ2-2 TRBV4-2 . TGTGCCAGCAGCCAAGATTTACTGGTGAACACCGGGGAGCTGTTTTTT CASSQDLLVNTGELFF
. TRBJ2-7 TRBV5-4 TRBD2 TGTGCCAGCAGCTTCGGTCTAGCGGAGGGGTACGAGCAGTACTTC CASSFGLAEGYEQYF
few TRBJ1-2 TRBV5-1 TRBD1 TGCGCCAGCAGCTTGGGGGACAGGGACTATGGCTACACCTTC CASSLGDRDYGYTF
. TRBJ2-5 TRBV19 . TGTGCCAGTAGTTCCCACTTGGAAGAGACCCAGTACTTC CASSSHLEETQYF
once TRBJ2-7 TRBV5-1 . TGCGCCAGCAGCTTGGCCGGGGATACCTACGAGCAGTACTTC CASSLAGDTYEQYF
. TRBJ2-5 TRBV30 TRBD2 TGTGCCTGGACCTCCCAACTAGCGTTTCAAGAGACCCAGTACTTC CAWTSQLAFQETQYF
. TRBJ1-1 TRBV7-9 . TGTGCCAGCGCCGGGACAATGAACACTGAAGCTTTCTTT CASAGTMNTEAFF
. TRBJ2-3 TRBV15 . TGTGCCACCAGCAGAGACTCGTTTAGCACAGATACGCAGTATTTT CATSRDSFSTDTQYF
few TRBJ2-1 TRBV10-3 TRBD1 TGTGCCATCAGGGAGACAGGGGAGGCCTACAATGAGCAGTTCTTC CAIRETGEAYNEQFF
once TRBJ2-1 TRBV7-9 . TGTGCCAGCAGCTTAGCGCAAACTCTATACAATGAGCAGTTCTTC CASSLAQTLYNEQFF
. TRBJ2-7 TRBV7-2 . TGTGCCAGCAGCCGTACAGGGTCCTACGAGCAGTACTTC CASSRTGSYEQYF
. TRBJ2-1 TRBV10-1 TRBD1 TGCGCCAGCATGAGGATCGGGGACAGGGGTAAAGAGCAGTTCTTC CASMRIGDRGKEQFF
. TRBJ2-7 TRBV2 TRBD2 TGTGCCAGCAGGGGGACTAGCGGGAGTCACGAGCAGTACTTC CASRGTSGSHEQYF
. TRBJ1-2 TRBV6-6 TRBD1 TGTGCCAGCAGGTCGACAGGGGGCGCGGGGTATGGCTACACCTTC CASRSTGGAGYGYTF
. TRBJ2-7 TRBV6-1 TRBD2 TGTGCCAGCAGTGCATCGACTAGCGGGAGCTACGAGCAGTACTTC CASSASTSGSYEQYF
. TRBJ1-2 TRBV19 TRBD1 TGTGCCAGTAGTTTCCGTGGGACAGGGGAGTATGGCTACACCTTC CASSFRGTGEYGYTF
. TRBJ1-2 TRBV29-1 TRBD1 TGCAGCGCACAGGGGTATAATGGCTACACCTTC CSAQGYNGYTF
. TRBJ2-4 TRBV19 . TGTGCCAGTAGTATAGATCCCCTATCCGGGACTGGCATTCTAGCCAAAAACATTCAGTACTTC CASSIDPLSGTGILAKNIQYF
. TRBJ2-4 TRBV18 TRBD2 TGTGCCAGCTCACCCGCCGAGCGGGAGGGCCGGAGGGGCATTCAGTACTTC CASSPAEREGRRGIQYF
. TRBJ2-1 TRBV11-3 . TGTGCCAGCAGCTTCGCCGCAGGGGGGTACAATGAGCAGTTCTTC CASSFAAGGYNEQFF
. TRBJ2-1 TRBV5-6 . TGTGCCAGCAGCTCAAGGATGGGGCGCCCCCATGAGCAGTTCTTC CASSSRMGRPHEQFF
. TRBJ1-2 TRBV27 . TGTGCCAGCAGTCCCGTCCCCAAAACAGGGCTCTATGGCTACACCTTC CASSPVPKTGLYGYTF
. TRBJ2-3 TRBV29-1 TRBD2 TGCAGCGTTGGTCGGGGGGAAGATACGCAGTATTTT CSVGRGEDTQYF
. TRBJ2-5 TRBV6-5 . TGTGCCAGCTCTGCCCTTACAAGTCCAGGGACCCAGTACTTC CASSALTSPGTQYF
few TRBJ2-7 TRBV4-1 TRBD2 TGCGCCAGCAGCCAAAGAGGCGGGACTAGCGGGTACGAGCAGTACTTC CASSQRGGTSGYEQYF
. TRBJ1-1 TRBV7-8 . TGTGCCAGCAGCCTCAACGGGGGGAACACTGAAGCTTTCTTT CASSLNGGNTEAFF
. TRBJ1-1 TRBV19 TRBD1 TGTGCCAGTAGTCGGGGGACAGTTCGGAACACTGAAGCTTTCTTT CASSRGTVRNTEAFF
. TRBJ2-1 TRBV9 TRBD1 TGTGCCAGCAGCGTAGGACAGGGGGGCTACTACAATGAGCAGTTCTTC CASSVGQGGYYNEQFF
once TRBJ2-1 TRBV5-1 TRBD2 TGCGCCAGCAGCTTGCTTGCGGGAGTCGACAATGAGCAGTTCTTC CASSLLAGVDNEQFF
. TRBJ2-7 TRBV7-2 TRBD1 TGTGCCAGCAGTGCCGGGACAGCAAGGGAGCAGTACTTC CASSAGTAREQYF
once TRBJ2-7 TRBV28 TRBD2 TGTGCCAGCAGCCCGGGACTAGCGGGAGGTGGCTACGAGCAGTACTTC CASSPGLAGGGYEQYF
. TRBJ2-2 TRBV27 TRBD1 TGTGCCAGCAGACTTCTGACAGGGTTTTCCGGGGAGCTGTTTTTT CASRLLTGFSGELFF
. TRBJ1-2 TRBV18 . TGTGCCAGCTCGCACCGGACAGAAAAAGAACGCTACACCTTC CASSHRTEKERYTF
. TRBJ1-3 TRBV5-1 TRBD1 TGCGCCAGCAGCCCCGGGACAGGCAGCTCTGGAAACACCATATATTTT CASSPGTGSSGNTIYF
. TRBJ2-7 TRBV29-1 . TGCAGCGCAAAAGTGGGCAACGGGCAGTACTTC CSAKVGNGQYF
. TRBJ1-6 TRBV5-1 TRBD1 TGCGCCAGCAGCTCCACGAAGGACAGGGATCCCCTCCACTTT CASSSTKDRDPLHF
. TRBJ2-5 TRBV28 . TGTGCCAGCAGTCCCATAGTTGGGACCCAGTACTTC CASSPIVGTQYF
. TRBJ1-5 TRBV5-1 TRBD1 TGCGCCAGCCGGGACAGGGAAGATCAGCCCCAGCATTTT CASRDREDQPQHF
. TRBJ2-5 TRBV11-3 TRBD1 TGTGCCAGCAGCTTATCGACAGGGATTCCGGGGGAGACCCAGTACTTC CASSLSTGIPGETQYF
. TRBJ2-7 TRBV6-5 . TGTGCCAGCAGTAGAGACCAGGCTTACGAGCAGTACTTC CASSRDQAYEQYF
. TRBJ2-5 TRBV7-9 TRBD1 TGTGCCAGCAGCTCCGGGACAGGGGGCGGGGAGACCCAGTACTTC CASSSGTGGGETQYF
. TRBJ2-5 TRBV7-8 TRBD1 TGTGCCAGCAGCTTCCCGGGACAGGGTTCCCAGTACTTC CASSFPGQGSQYF
. TRBJ2-2 TRBV7-2 TRBD2 TGTGCCAGCAGCCCCACGCTCGTACTAGCGGGGGGGGGCGGGGAGCTGTTTTTT CASSPTLVLAGGGGELFF
. TRBJ2-7 TRBV10-3 TRBD2 TGTGCCATCGGGGGACTAGCGGGAAACTACGAGCAGTACTTC CAIGGLAGNYEQYF
. TRBJ2-4 TRBV5-6 . TGTGCCAGCAGCTCAACAGGGCCAAACATTCAGTACTTC CASSSTGPNIQYF
. TRBJ2-7 TRBV6-6 . TGTGCCAGCAGTCCCGCCGGCGGGGCCAGGCAGTACTTC CASSPAGGARQYF
. TRBJ2-3 TRBV7-3 TRBD2 TGTGCCAGCAGCCATGGACTAGCGGTCACAGATACGCAGTATTTT CASSHGLAVTDTQYF